This T cell receptor (beta chain) was captured by sequencing in a study of CD8 T cells in Susac syndrome. With random hexamers, reverse transcription was performed on about 0.45 to 1 ug of RNA. MiXCR was run by TCRdb on the immunoSEQ multiplex PCR reads, yielding one entry per CDR3 protein. Of roughly 250,000 distinct CDR3 sequences in the sample, almost 97% were seen once. Trimming cost V 9 bases and J 8 bases; bases outside gene matches: 9. CDR3 length equals 12 residues. Germline V gene lookup returns CDR1 MDHEN and CDR2 SYDVKM. The receptor's source is a human donor with Susac syndrome. The source material was CD4+ T cells from PBMCs. The rearrangement uses TRBV28 and TRBJ1-2, with TRBD1 identical over 7 bases. The CDR3: CASKTGREGYTF. In DNA form, the CDR3 reads TGTGCCAGTAAGACAGGGAGGGAAGGCTACACCTTC.